Listed here are 2 T cell receptor beta chains from one sample, sequenced in a study of T cell responses to AZD1222 COVID-19 vaccine. Some clones are missing from TCRdb's copy, which holds only in-frame ones; the method was immunoSEQ multiplex PCR. In the table there are approximately 190,000 clones, around 93% of which are singletons. This specimen was peripheral blood, taken 28 days after the second AZD1222 dose. These receptors all stem from an adult who received the AZD1222 COVID-19 vaccine.

This sequence joins TRBV19 and TRBJ2-5; 12 bases match TRBD2. This CDR3 is 14 amino acids long. Germline CDR1 and CDR2: LNHDA and SQIVND (reference sequence). Unmatched junction bases numbered 7, after V lost 9 bases and J lost 5 bases. CDR3 sequence (DNA): TGTGCCAGCCGGAGGACTAGCGGGACTGAGACCCAGTACTTC. It codes for CASRRTSGTETQYF.

This clone is a singleton in its sample. V is TRBV28 and J is TRBJ2-2; 7 nucleotides match TRBD1. There are 15 residues in the CDR3. CDR1 and CDR2 (germline): MDHEN, SYDVKM. V lost 7 bases to trimming and J lost 5 bases; unmatched junction nucleotides: 10. The CDR3 DNA sequence: TGTGCCAGCATTCCGGGACAGTGGGGAACCGGGGAGCTGTTTTTT. It translates to CASIPGQWGTGELFF.